This TCR beta chain comes out of a study of technical replicates of blood from a few donors. V lost 0 bases, J lost 4 bases, and 13 bases stayed unmatched. Germline assignment: CDR1 ENHRY and CDR2 SYGVKD. The CDR3 totals 18 residues. Using immunoSEQ multiplex PCR, the repertoire was profiled, and TCRdb retains in-frame clones only, with some absent. The sample lists around 67,000 clones; roughly 95% were seen once. The sequence was obtained from a human donor in good health. The sequencing input was T cells isolated from PBMCs. The rearrangement joins TRBV10-3 to TRBJ2-5, with 8 bases that match TRBD2. The CDR3, as DNA: TGTGCCATCAGTGAGTCGACGTTCTTGAAGCGGGAGATAGAGACCCAGTACTTC. Amino acid sequence: CAISESTFLKREIETQYF.